This passage covers 32 T cell receptor beta chains from one sample sequenced in a study of PD-L1 blockade in urothelial cancer. Produced via immunoSEQ multiplex PCR; TCRdb's table is partial and in-frame only. The table records roughly 90,000 clones, 90% of them present only once. This specimen consisted of PBMCs, obtained around atezolizumab (anti-PD-L1) treatment. Receptors originate from a man aged 55 to 70 with urothelial cancer.

V and J are TRBV7-8 and TRBJ2-1; 12 bases align to TRBD2. CDR1 and CDR2 from the germline V gene are SGHVS and FQNEAQ. This CDR3 region has 18 residues. J was trimmed by 3 bases and V by 8 bases; bases with no gene match: 14. DNA for the CDR3: TGTGCCAGCCGTGGGGGGCTAGCGGGAGGGCCGGGCTACAATGAGCAGTTCTTC. It is translated as CASRGGLAGGPGYNEQFF.

This sequence joins TRBV9 and TRBJ2-2; 8 bases are a match to TRBD1. With 3 bases clipped from V and 6 bases from J, the junction kept 4 bases outside the gene matches. CDR3 length equals 14 residues. The V gene's germline CDR1 is SGDLS and CDR2 YYNGEE. In nucleotides, the CDR3 is TGTGCCAGCAGCGCAGACAGGGGATCCGGGGAGCTGTTTTTT. Translation gives CASSADRGSGELFF. Together with reference TRBV9 and TRBJ2-2, the CDR3 gives the full variable domain: DSGVTQTPKHLITATGQRVTLRCSPRSGDLSVYWYQQSLDQGLQFLIQYYNGEERAKGNILERFSAQQFPDLHSELNLSSLELGDSALYFCASSADRGSGELFFGEGSRLTVL.

The rearrangement uses TRBV5-5 and TRBJ1-4; D unclear. Germline assignment: CDR1 SGHKS and CDR2 YYEKEE (reference sequence). V lost 2 bases, J lost 2 bases, and 10 bases lay in between. CDR3 length: 15 amino acids. The CDR3 loop is CASSLNPGTNEKLFF. In DNA form, the CDR3 reads TGTGCCAGCAGCTTAAACCCGGGGACTAATGAAAAACTGTTTTTT. The full variable domain, rest sourced from reference TRBV5-5 and TRBJ1-4, is DAGVTQSPTHLIKTRGQQVTLRCSPISGHKSVSWYQQVLGQGPQFIFQYYEKEERGRGNFPDRFSARQFPNYSSELNVNALLLGDSALYLCASSLNPGTNEKLFFGSGTQLSVL.

The chain couples TRBV5-4 to TRBJ2-7; 10 bases are a match to TRBD2. V dropped 2 bases and J dropped 2; count of bases not matched to a gene: 4. Germline values: CDR1 SGHNT, CDR2 YYREEE (reference sequence). The length of the CDR3 is 15 residues. The CDR3 nucleotides are TGTGCCAGCAGCTTAGCGGGAGGGCAGGCCTACGAGCAGTACTTC. This gives the protein CASSLAGGQAYEQYF.

J is TRBJ2-7 and V is TRBV5-1, with D unclear. Germline loops: CDR1 SGHRS, CDR2 YFSETQ. V was shortened by 0 bases and J by 7 bases, with 17 bases between the two germline ends. The CDR3 length is 15 residues. CDR3 sequence: CASSLETPQRGEQYF. In DNA form, the CDR3 reads TGCGCCAGCAGCTTGGAGACTCCGCAGAGAGGAGAGCAGTACTTC. Based on the CDR3 plus reference TRBV5-1 and TRBJ2-7, the full variable domain is KAGVTQTPRYLIKTRGQQVTLSCSPISGHRSVSWYQQTPGQGLQFLFEYFSETQRNKGNFPGRFSGRQFSNSRSEMNVSTLELGDSALYLCASSLETPQRGEQYFGPGTRLTVT.

This sequence joins TRBV7-2 and TRBJ2-5; weak D call: TRBD1 (5 bases). Per the germline V gene, CDR1 is SGHTA and CDR2 is FQGNSA. Deletions cut 3 bases from V and 5 bases from J, with 13 bases between. The CDR3 covers 14 residues. The DNA for the CDR3 is TGTGCCAGCAGCTTTTCGTCAGGGTATGAGACCCAGTACTTC. Translating gives CASSFSSGYETQYF.

The rearrangement joins TRBV2 to TRBJ2-5; a weak D match, TRBD2 (5 bases). Trimming stripped 6 bases from V and 4 bases from J, with 18 bases between. CDR3 length: 15 amino acids. Per germline, CDR1 SNHLY and CDR2 FYNNEI. The CDR3 coding sequence is TGTGCCAGCAGGGATTCTAGACTGGGAGTAGAGACCCAGTACTTC. This codes for CASRDSRLGVETQYF.

The CDR3 DNA sequence: TGTGCCAGCAGCGAATCGGACAGGGTAGGAAACACCATATATTTT. Its protein product is CASSESDRVGNTIYF. The chain recombines TRBV2 with TRBJ1-3, with 8 bases that match TRBD1. V trimming: 6 bases; J trimming: 4 bases; junction bases outside the gene matches: 8. From germline, CDR1 is SNHLY and CDR2 FYNNEI. The CDR3 has 15 residues.

V and J are TRBV5-1 and TRBJ2-2, with 8 bases matching TRBD2. Germline V CDR1 and CDR2: SGHRS, YFSETQ. The CDR3 is 16 residues long. Trimming took 0 bases from V and 5 from J; bases not matched to a gene: 6. The CDR3 is CASSLDLAGRTGELFF. In nucleotides, the CDR3 is TGCGCCAGCAGCTTGGATCTAGCGGGTAGAACCGGGGAGCTGTTTTTT. Full variable domain (outside the CDR3, taken from reference TRBV5-1 and TRBJ2-2): KAGVTQTPRYLIKTRGQQVTLSCSPISGHRSVSWYQQTPGQGLQFLFEYFSETQRNKGNFPGRFSGRQFSNSRSEMNVSTLELGDSALYLCASSLDLAGRTGELFFGEGSRLTVL.

V usage is TRBV6-5 and J usage is TRBJ2-5, with 8 bases lining up with TRBD1. V dropped 8 bases and J dropped 10; count of bases not matched to a gene: 18. The CDR3 is 15 residues long. Germline assignment: CDR1 MNHEY and CDR2 SVGAGI. Here the CDR3 reads CASSSSYGTGWIQYF. The CDR3 bases are TGTGCCAGCTCCAGCTCGTACGGGACAGGTTGGATCCAGTACTTC.

J is TRBJ2-7 and V is TRBV30, with 7 positions matching TRBD1. The CDR3 extends over 13 amino acids. V lost 7 bases to trimming and J lost 1 base; unmatched junction nucleotides: 7. From germline, CDR1 is GTSNPN and CDR2 SVGIG (reference sequence). The CDR3 DNA follows: TGTGCCTTATCAACAGGGGCATCCTACGAGCAGTACTTC. Its translation: CALSTGASYEQYF.

CDR3 coding DNA: TGTGCCAGCGGCGGGACAGGGTTTAGGGCTAACTATGGCTACACCTTC. It codes for CASGGTGFRANYGYTF. The chain employs TRBV7-2 and TRBJ1-2, with 9 bases aligning to TRBD1. This CDR3 is built from 16 residues. The germline V gene encodes CDR1 SGHTA and CDR2 FQGNSA. V shed 8 bases and J 0 bases; nucleotides not matched to a gene: 10.

The chain is built from TRBV4-1 and TRBJ2-3, with a possible D match to TRBD2 (6 bases). The germline V gene has CDR1 MGHRA and CDR2 YSYEKL. V lost 4 bases, J lost 5 bases, and 13 bases lay in between. The CDR3 is 14 residues long. CDR3 nucleotide sequence: TGCGCCAGCAGCCTCGGAGGGGCGGTAGATACGCAGTATTTT. Protein product: CASSLGGAVDTQYF.

The chain recombines TRBV4-2 with TRBJ2-2; 10 bases fit TRBD2. V trimming: 0 bases; J trimming: 6 bases; junction bases outside the gene matches: 7. The germline V gene has CDR1 LGHNA and CDR2 YNFKEQ. The length of the CDR3 is 17 residues. CDR3 DNA sequence: TGTGCCAGCAGCCAAGAAGCGACTAGCGGGTTCCCCGGGGAGCTGTTTTTT. Residues: CASSQEATSGFPGELFF.

V and J are TRBV10-1 and TRBJ2-3, with D possibly being TRBD2 (5 bases). Trimming shortened V by 4 bases and J by 1 base, and 6 bases separated the two germline ends. Germline V gene lookup returns CDR1 WNHNN and CDR2 SYGVQD (reference sequence). This CDR3 has 13 amino acids. This chain's CDR3 is CASSGTRTDTQYF. Written as DNA, the CDR3 is TGCGCCAGCAGTGGGACTCGCACAGATACGCAGTATTTT.

J is TRBJ2-5 and V is TRBV9; possible D gene TRBD2, 5 bases. The CDR3 extends over 14 amino acids. Per germline, CDR1 SGDLS and CDR2 YYNGEE. The ends were cut back, 0 bases at V and 5 bases at J, with 11 bases in the middle. Written as DNA, the CDR3 is TGTGCCAGCAGCGTAGAGGCTAGCCCGGAGACCCAGTACTTC. Protein sequence: CASSVEASPETQYF.

The chain combines TRBV28 with TRBJ2-4; no clear D. The V gene's germline CDR1 is MDHEN and CDR2 SYDVKM. The CDR3 consists of 15 residues. Between the trimmed V and J ends, which lost 6 bases and 10 bases, there was a span of 22 bases. CDR3 in amino acids: CASSRSDTASLIQYF. The CDR3 coding sequence is TGTGCCAGCAGCCGAAGCGATACGGCGTCCTTGATTCAGTACTTC.

This chain connects TRBV25-1 to TRBJ2-7; 7 bases align to TRBD2. This CDR3 has 13 residues. V lost 8 bases, J lost 5 bases, and 9 bases stayed unmatched. The germline V gene encodes CDR1 MGHDK and CDR2 SYGVNS. CDR3 residues: CASAITGGHEQYF. CDR3 DNA sequence: TGTGCCAGCGCTATAACGGGAGGCCACGAGCAGTACTTC.

This chain connects TRBV6-6 to TRBJ2-7, with D perhaps TRBD2 (5 bases). Trimming took off 5 bases at V and 6 bases at J, with 11 bases between the two ends. The CDR3 sequence is 12 residues long. CDR1 is MNHNY, CDR2 SVGAGI, per germline (reference sequence). The CDR3 protein is CASSASAGEQYF. The CDR3 nucleotides are TGTGCCAGCAGTGCTTCCGCGGGCGAGCAGTACTTC.

The chain uses TRBV11-2 and TRBJ1-1; 8 bases fit TRBD1. Germline V gene data show CDR1 as SGHAT and CDR2 as FQNNGV. The CDR3 totals 14 residues. V was pared by 5 bases and J by 11 bases, with 13 bases of the junction left unmatched. In DNA, the CDR3 is TGTGCCAGCAGCCCGCGGACAGGGAATATAGTGGCTTTCTTT. It encodes CASSPRTGNIVAFF.

The chain is built from TRBV6-1 and TRBJ2-3; TRBD2 matches at 10 bases. Unmatched junction bases numbered 2, after V lost 1 base and J lost 1 base. This CDR3 region has 16 residues. Germline V lookup: CDR1 MNHNS, CDR2 SASEGT. CDR3 protein: CASSEVSGGRTDTQYF. In DNA form, the CDR3 reads TGTGCCAGCAGTGAAGTTAGCGGGGGGCGCACAGATACGCAGTATTTT.

This clone came up once. The CDR3 DNA follows: TGTGCCAGCAGCATGGGACTAGCGGGAGGTTTAAGTGAGCAGTTCTTC. It encodes CASSMGLAGGLSEQFF. This rearrangement joins TRBV7-2 to TRBJ2-1, with TRBD2 matching 15 bases. Germline loops: CDR1 SGHTA, CDR2 FQGNSA. Trimming took 5 bases from V and 9 from J; bases not matched to a gene: 8. The CDR3 spans 16 residues. Full variable domain (rest looked up from reference TRBV7-2 and TRBJ2-1): GAGVSQSPSNKVTEKGKDVELRCDPISGHTALYWYRQSLGQGLEFLIYFQGNSAPDKSGLPSDRFSAERTGGSVSTLTIQRTQQEDSAVYLCASSMGLAGGLSEQFFGPGTRLTVL.

This sequence joins TRBV5-1 and TRBJ2-1; 12 bases are shared with TRBD2. Germline V CDR1 and CDR2: SGHRS, YFSETQ. There are 16 residues in the CDR3. V lost 4 bases and J lost 4; bases outside the gene matches: 6. CDR3: CASSNGLAGTYNEQFF. In nucleotides, the CDR3 is TGCGCCAGCAGCAATGGACTAGCGGGGACTTACAATGAGCAGTTCTTC.

This chain uses TRBV9 with TRBJ1-2; 9 bases map to TRBD1. Looked up from germline, CDR1 is SGDLS and CDR2 is YYNGEE. There are 15 residues in the CDR3. Trimming at V came to 0 bases and at J to 2 bases, leaving 2 bases not matched to a gene. CDR3 sequence (DNA): TGTGCCAGCAGCGTAGGAGGGACAGGGAACTATGGCTACACCTTC. Translated, it gives CASSVGGTGNYGYTF.

The rearrangement uses TRBV11-2 and TRBJ1-1; D ambiguous. Germline values: CDR1 SGHAT, CDR2 FQNNGV. Trimming shortened V by 2 bases and J by 7 bases, and 8 bases separated the two germline ends. CDR3 length: 12 residues. CDR3 loop: CASSLWYGEAFF. In DNA, the CDR3 is TGTGCCAGCAGCTTATGGTACGGTGAAGCTTTCTTT.

The CDR3 bases are TGTGCCTGGAGCGTAGAGAGATCCTACGAGCAGTACTTC. Translating gives CAWSVERSYEQYF. V and J are TRBV30 and TRBJ2-7; D unclear. The germline V and J ends were trimmed by 3 bases and 1 base, with 10 bases remaining between them. The CDR3 is made up of 13 amino acids. Germline values: CDR1 GTSNPN, CDR2 SVGIG (reference sequence).

This clone came up a few times. V gene TRBV9 combines with J gene TRBJ1-6; 9 nucleotides match TRBD1. V shed 0 bases and J 11 bases; nucleotides not matched to a gene: 18. Germline CDR1 reads SGDLS; CDR2 reads YYNGEE. CDR3 length: 19 residues. The CDR3: CASSVGVGTGTPLNAPLHF. The CDR3, as DNA: TGTGCCAGCAGCGTAGGAGTCGGGACAGGGACCCCGCTTAACGCACCCCTCCACTTT. Combining the CDR3 with reference TRBV9 and TRBJ1-6 gives the whole variable domain DSGVTQTPKHLITATGQRVTLRCSPRSGDLSVYWYQQSLDQGLQFLIQYYNGEERAKGNILERFSAQQFPDLHSELNLSSLELGDSALYFCASSVGVGTGTPLNAPLHFGNGTRLTVT.

This rearrangement joins TRBV6-5 to TRBJ2-7; 7 bases fit TRBD2. Losses at the gene ends were 3 bases for V and 4 bases for J; bases not matched to a gene: 9. CDR3 length equals 15 residues. Germline V gene lookup returns CDR1 MNHEY and CDR2 SVGAGI. CDR3 DNA sequence: TGTGCCAGCAGTTATCGGGAGGATCCTCAGTACGAGCAGTACTTC. Its translation is CASSYREDPQYEQYF.

V gene TRBV5-3 combines with J gene TRBJ2-7, with a possible D match to TRBD2 (6 bases). TRBV5-3 is labeled an ORF, and its function is uncertain. This CDR3 comprises 15 residues. V lost 2 bases and J 0 bases, leaving 12 bases between the germline ends. The CDR3 DNA is TGTGCCAGAAGCTTAAGCGGGTCAAGCTCCTACGAGCAGTACTTC. It is translated as CARSLSGSSSYEQYF.

The chain has TRBV18 and TRBJ1-2, with D possibly TRBD1 on 5 matching bases. This CDR3 is 15 amino acids long. The V end was cut by 3 bases, the J end by 0 bases, with 11 bases between. CDR1 and CDR2 from the germline V gene are KGHSH and LQKENI. CDR3 sequence reads: CASSPTDQANYGYTF. The CDR3 coding sequence is TGTGCCAGCTCACCGACAGATCAAGCTAACTATGGCTACACCTTC.

V is TRBV29-1 and J is TRBJ2-5; weak D call: TRBD1 (6 bases). CDR1 is SQVTM, CDR2 ANQGSEA, per germline. The V gene lost 5 bases and the J gene lost 1 base, with 14 bases spanning the gap. This CDR3 is built from 14 residues. The CDR3 reads CSVTLGGTQETQYF. In DNA form, the CDR3 reads TGCAGCGTTACTTTAGGGGGTACCCAAGAGACCCAGTACTTC. Full variable domain (remainder filled in from reference TRBV29-1 and TRBJ2-5): SAVISQKPSRDICQRGTSLTIQCQVDSQVTMMFWYRQQPGQSLTLIATANQGSEATYESGFVIDKFPISRPNLTFSTLTVSNMSPEDSSIYLCSVTLGGTQETQYFGPGTRLLVL.

The chain couples TRBV11-3 to TRBJ1-6, with D unresolved. CDR3 length: 16 amino acids. The germline CDR1 and CDR2 sequences are SGHNT and YENEEA. Trimming took 1 base from V and 6 from J, leaving 13 bases between them. DNA of the CDR3: TGTGCCAGCAGCTTAGTGTACGACACAGCTAATTCACCCCTCCACTTT. Protein sequence: CASSLVYDTANSPLHF.